The 14 T cell receptor beta chains below come from one sample, sequenced in a study of blood T cell repertoires in COVID-19. Here immunoSEQ multiplex PCR was the method, and the copy in TCRdb shows in-frame clones only, minus some. Here the sample spans about 160,000 clones, 92% being singletons. Sequenced input: peripheral blood. Every receptor here comes from a young man with COVID-19, enrolled during active disease.

The chain recombines TRBV29-1 with TRBJ2-7; 12 bases are shared with TRBD1. The germline V gene encodes CDR1 SQVTM and CDR2 ANQGSEA. The CDR3 extends over 17 amino acids. V lost 0 bases and J lost 4; bases outside the gene matches: 10. The CDR3 region is CSVEDESGQGAKYEQYF. The CDR3 bases are TGCAGCGTTGAAGATGAGTCGGGACAGGGGGCGAAATACGAGCAGTACTTC.

Only a few counts were recorded for this clone. The J gene is TRBJ2-1, the V gene TRBV7-9, with TRBD2 matching over 11 bases. V shed 3 bases, J shed 6 bases, and the junction held 7 bases outside the gene matches. CDR1 is SEHNR, CDR2 FQNEAQ, per germline (reference sequence). The length of the CDR3 is 16 residues. The CDR3 DNA sequence: TGTGCCAGCAGCTTTAGCGGGAGGGCCTTGTCCAATGAGCAGTTCTTC. It yields the protein CASSFSGRALSNEQFF.

This chain links TRBV7-3 with TRBJ2-1; weak D call: TRBD2 (6 bases). Germline V gene lookup returns CDR1 SGHTA and CDR2 FQGTGA. CDR3 size: 13 residues. Trimming stripped 5 bases from V and 7 bases from J, with 12 bases between. CDR3 sequence reads: CASSTGDLNEQFF. The CDR3 coding sequence is TGTGCCAGCAGCACGGGGGACTTGAATGAGCAGTTCTTC. Complete variable domain (other parts from reference TRBV7-3 and TRBJ2-1): GAGVSQTPSNKVTEKGKYVELRCDPISGHTALYWYRQSLGQGPEFLIYFQGTGAADDSGLPNDRFFAVRPEGSVSTLKIQRTERGDSAVYLCASSTGDLNEQFFGPGTRLTVL.

This chain uses TRBV4-1 with TRBJ1-6, with D unresolved. CDR3 length equals 15 residues. The V gene lost 1 base and the J gene lost 8 bases, with 12 bases spanning the gap. In germline, CDR1 is MGHRA, CDR2 YSYEKL. CDR3 coding DNA: TGCGCCAGCAGCCAAGCAACCCCCGCGGATTCACCCCTCCACTTT. Translating gives CASSQATPADSPLHF.

This chain joins TRBV7-8 and TRBJ2-1, with D possibly TRBD2 on 6 matching bases. Germline-derived CDR1 and CDR2 are SGHVS and FQNEAQ. The CDR3 totals 16 residues. V gave up 5 bases and J gave up 10 bases, with 24 bases separating them. The CDR3 DNA reads TGTGCCAGCAGCCGACCTGGAGTAGCGGCAGTCTGGGAGCAGTTCTTC. Encoded protein: CASSRPGVAAVWEQFF.

The chain uses TRBV19 and TRBJ2-1, with 7 bases matching TRBD1. With V trimmed by 4 bases and J by 7 bases, 7 bases remained unmatched. This CDR3 has 14 residues. The germline V gene has CDR1 LNHDA and CDR2 SQIVND (reference sequence). The CDR3 sequence is CASSNPTGLNEQFF. The DNA for the CDR3 is TGTGCCAGTAGTAACCCGACAGGGTTAAATGAGCAGTTCTTC.

This rearrangement joins TRBV5-6 to TRBJ2-7; D ambiguous. Germline V gene sequence: CDR1 SGHDT, CDR2 YYEEEE. The CDR3 sequence is 13 residues long. V lost 0 bases, J lost 5 bases, and 9 bases lay in between. The CDR3 sequence: CASSLGALDEQYF. CDR3 coding DNA: TGTGCCAGCAGCTTGGGAGCATTGGACGAGCAGTACTTC. The full variable domain, its missing parts supplied by reference TRBV5-6 and TRBJ2-7, is DAGVTQSPTHLIKTRGQQVTLRCSPKSGHDTVSWYQQALGQGPQFIFQYYEEEERQRGNFPDRFSGHQFPNYSSELNVNALLLGDSALYLCASSLGALDEQYFGPGTRLTVT.

In its sample, this clone was seen a few times. The chain employs TRBV6-5 and TRBJ2-1; D is perhaps TRBD2 (5 bases). Germline assignment: CDR1 MNHEY and CDR2 SVGAGI. V was clipped by 0 bases and J by 5 bases, with 14 bases between them. The CDR3 spans 16 residues. The CDR3 reads CASSYSWSGLNNEQFF. CDR3 DNA sequence: TGTGCCAGCAGTTACTCATGGTCGGGGTTGAACAATGAGCAGTTCTTC.

This rearrangement joins TRBV13 to TRBJ2-5; 10 positions match TRBD1. The ends lost 4 bases at V and 5 bases at J; junction bases unmatched: 10. Germline V CDR1 and CDR2: PRHDT, FYEKMQ (reference sequence). The CDR3 sequence is 16 residues long. CDR3 in DNA: TGTGCCAGCAGCTCGGCCGGGACAGGGGTTATGGAGACCCAGTACTTC. This codes for CASSSAGTGVMETQYF. Using reference TRBV13 and TRBJ2-5 for the parts outside the CDR3, the full variable domain is AAGVIQSPRHLIKEKRETATLKCYPIPRHDTVYWYQQGPGQDPQFLISFYEKMQSDKGSIPDRFSAQQFSDYHSELNMSSLELGDSALYFCASSSAGTGVMETQYFGPGTRLLVL.

The chain carries TRBV11-2 and TRBJ1-6; 9 positions match TRBD1. Germline V gene sequence: CDR1 SGHAT, CDR2 FQNNGV. The CDR3 is 16 residues long. With V trimmed by 5 bases and J by 5 bases, 7 bases remained unmatched. The CDR3 spells CASSLTQGANNSPLHF. DNA for the CDR3: TGTGCCAGCAGCCTGACACAGGGGGCCAATAATTCACCCCTCCACTTT.

The gene calls are TRBV18 and TRBJ1-2; D perhaps matches TRBD1 (6 bases). The V and J ends lost 4 bases and 3 bases respectively, with 12 bases between them. The V gene's germline CDR1 is KGHSH and CDR2 LQKENI. CDR3 size: 14 residues. The CDR3 bases are TGTGCCAGCTCACAGACCTACAGGGACTATGGCTACACCTTC. Protein product: CASSQTYRDYGYTF.

The V call is TRBV9, the J call TRBJ1-3; D may be TRBD1 (5 bases). From germline, CDR1 is SGDLS and CDR2 YYNGEE. The V end was cut by 0 bases, the J end by 2 bases, with 12 bases between. The CDR3 is 16 amino acids. CDR3: CASSVGGEDAGNTIYF. CDR3 coding DNA: TGTGCCAGCAGCGTAGGGGGGGAGGACGCTGGAAACACCATATATTTT. The full variable domain, completed using reference TRBV9 and TRBJ1-3, is DSGVTQTPKHLITATGQRVTLRCSPRSGDLSVYWYQQSLDQGLQFLIQYYNGEERAKGNILERFSAQQFPDLHSELNLSSLELGDSALYFCASSVGGEDAGNTIYFGEGSWLTVV.

The chain recombines TRBV2 with TRBJ1-5, with 9 positions matching TRBD1. Losses at the gene ends were 4 bases for V and 1 base for J; bases not matched to a gene: 2. From germline, CDR1 is SNHLY and CDR2 FYNNEI. The CDR3 has 15 amino acids. This CDR3 reads CASSGQGVSNQPQHF. CDR3 nucleotide sequence: TGTGCCAGCAGTGGACAGGGGGTCAGCAATCAGCCCCAGCATTTT.

The rearrangement uses TRBV6-4 and TRBJ2-1; 13 bases are shared with TRBD2. In germline, CDR1 is MRHNA, CDR2 SNTAGT. The length of the CDR3 is 17 residues. The V and J ends lost 5 bases and 5 bases, in that order; junction bases with no gene match: 9. This CDR3 reads CASSRTSGGRDDNEQFF. The CDR3 bases are TGTGCCAGCAGTCGGACTAGCGGGGGAAGGGATGACAATGAGCAGTTCTTC.